The 30 T cell receptor beta chains below all came from one sample that was sequenced in a study of blood T cell repertoires in COVID-19. The table came from immunoSEQ multiplex PCR; TCRdb's copy has only in-frame clones and leaves some out. The profile shows roughly 360,000 clones, more than 75% of them singletons. Sequencing was performed on PBMCs or T cells enriched from blood (not recorded which). The receptor set was obtained from a woman aged 25 to 39 with acute COVID-19.

The chain joins TRBV5-8 to TRBJ2-3, with TRBD2 identical over 8 bases. V was pared by 7 bases and J by 3 bases, with 13 bases of the junction left unmatched. Germline CDR1 SGHTS, CDR2 YDEGEE. This CDR3 region has 16 residues. The CDR3, as DNA: TGTGCCAGCTCCCCCCGACGGGGGGGTAGTACAGATACGCAGTATTTT. Its translation: CASSPRRGGSTDTQYF.

The chain joins TRBV19 to TRBJ1-5, with 11 bases identical to TRBD1. V lost 5 bases and J lost 6; bases outside the gene matches: 3. Germline CDR1 is LNHDA and CDR2 is SQIVND (reference sequence). CDR3 length: 14 residues. The CDR3 sequence: CASSSDRGPQPQHF. In DNA form, the CDR3 reads TGTGCCAGTAGTTCGGACAGGGGGCCTCAGCCCCAGCATTTT.

This clone was counted between two and nine times. The chain carries TRBV7-9 and TRBJ1-2; D is perhaps TRBD1 (5 bases). V lost 5 bases to trimming and J lost 0 bases, with 22 bases between them. Per germline, CDR1 SEHNR and CDR2 FQNEAQ (reference sequence). CDR3 length: 18 residues. The CDR3 DNA reads TGTGCCAGCAGCCCGGACAACAGATATACCAAAGCTAACTATGGCTACACCTTC. As protein: CASSPDNRYTKANYGYTF.

The V and J genes are TRBV9 and TRBJ1-3; maybe TRBD1 (5 bases). V was clipped by 0 bases and J by 4 bases, with 11 bases between them. CDR1 and CDR2 from the germline V gene are SGDLS and YYNGEE. The length of the CDR3 is 15 residues. The CDR3 DNA reads TGTGCCAGCAGCGTAGGGGGGGGTCAGGGAAACACCATATATTTT. Encoded protein: CASSVGGGQGNTIYF. Based on the CDR3 plus reference TRBV9 and TRBJ1-3, the full variable domain is DSGVTQTPKHLITATGQRVTLRCSPRSGDLSVYWYQQSLDQGLQFLIQYYNGEERAKGNILERFSAQQFPDLHSELNLSSLELGDSALYFCASSVGGGQGNTIYFGEGSWLTVV.

The V and J genes are TRBV6-6 and TRBJ1-2; 8 positions agree with TRBD1. The CDR3 covers 17 residues. In germline, CDR1 is MNHNY, CDR2 SVGAGI (reference sequence). V shed 5 bases and J 6 bases; nucleotides not matched to a gene: 17. The CDR3 DNA reads as TGTGCCAGCAGTCTCCGGGACAGGTTCTCCCCGGGCGATGGCTACACCTTC. This gives the protein CASSLRDRFSPGDGYTF.

The rearrangement links TRBV30 to TRBJ2-2; the match to TRBD2 covers 10 bases. The germline CDR1 and CDR2 sequences are GTSNPN and SVGIG (reference sequence). V lost 2 bases, J lost 5 bases, and 5 bases stayed unmatched. This CDR3 is 15 amino acids long. The CDR3 loop is CAWSIAGGWTGELFF. The CDR3 bases are TGTGCCTGGAGTATAGCGGGGGGCTGGACCGGGGAGCTGTTTTTT.

This clone was seen a few times. The chain combines TRBV14 with TRBJ1-2, with D uncertain. Germline loops: CDR1 SGHDN, CDR2 FVKESK. The CDR3 length is 12 residues. V lost 4 bases and J 1 base, leaving 4 bases between the germline ends. CDR3 DNA sequence: TGTGCCAGCAGCCCCCTTAACTATGGCTACACCTTC. It specifies CASSPLNYGYTF.

Of note for this clone: At one end, the junction sequence differs from germline, possibly due to a read error. The chain employs TRBV10-1 and TRBJ2-1, with 9 bases identical to TRBD2. CDR1 and CDR2 (germline): WNHNN, SYGVQD (reference sequence). The CDR3 is made up of 15 amino acids. The CDR3 is CASSERAGGYHEQFF. The CDR3 DNA sequence: TGCGCCAGCAGTGAACGAGCGGGGGGCTACCATGAGCAGTTCTTC.

The chain links TRBV7-9 to TRBJ2-5; D gene unclear. CDR1 and CDR2 from the germline V gene are SEHNR and FQNEAQ (reference sequence). The CDR3 is made up of 17 amino acids. The V gene lost 5 bases and the J gene lost 1 base, with 20 bases spanning the gap. DNA of the CDR3: TGTGCCAGCAGCCCCCGAAGCGCGTCCGGATTCCAAGAGACCCAGTACTTC. Its translation is CASSPRSASGFQETQYF.

The CDR3 DNA follows: TGTGCTAGTGGTCTAATAAAACCCCTTCTCGGACATCAAGCAAAGAACACTGAAGCTTTCTTT. Translating gives CASGLIKPLLGHQAKNTEAFF. This sequence joins TRBV12-5 and TRBJ1-1, with D tentatively TRBD1 (5 bases). Germline values: CDR1 LGHNT, CDR2 FRNRAP. The CDR3 spans 21 residues. V was pared by 5 bases and J by 1 base, with 32 bases between. The full variable domain, with the rest looked up from reference TRBV12-5 and TRBJ1-1, is DARVTQTPRHKVTEMGQEVTMRCQPILGHNTVFWYRQTMMQGLELLAYFRNRAPLDDSGMPKDRFSAEMPDATLATLKIQPSEPRDSAVYFCASGLIKPLLGHQAKNTEAFFGQGTRLTVV.

This chain uses TRBV5-1 with TRBJ2-4; D not resolved. There are 16 residues in the CDR3. Per germline, CDR1 SGHRS and CDR2 YFSETQ. V lost 4 bases and J lost 1, with 15 bases in between. CDR3 nucleotides: TGCGCCAGCAGCCCCTTCGGCACCAGGGCCAAAAACATTCAGTACTTC. Translating it yields CASSPFGTRAKNIQYF.

V and J are TRBV2 and TRBJ1-1; 7 bases align to TRBD1. The CDR3 consists of 15 residues. The junction had 8 bases not matched to a gene; V was cut back by 6 bases and J by 1 base. CDR1 SNHLY and CDR2 FYNNEI come from the germline V gene. The CDR3 DNA reads as TGTGCCAGCAGAATCCGACAGGGAGAGAACACTGAAGCTTTCTTT. This gives the protein CASRIRQGENTEAFF.

This rearrangement joins TRBV7-8 to TRBJ2-1; D is possibly TRBD2 (5 bases). This CDR3 is built from 13 residues. V lost 3 bases to trimming and J lost 2 bases, with 5 bases between them. The germline V gene has CDR1 SGHVS and CDR2 FQNEAQ. In DNA, the CDR3 is TGTGCCAGCAGCTTGCGGGCCTACAATGAGCAGTTCTTC. Amino acid sequence: CASSLRAYNEQFF.

This chain uses TRBV9 with TRBJ2-2; TRBD1 aligns across 8 bases. CDR1 SGDLS and CDR2 YYNGEE come from the germline V gene. This CDR3 has 15 residues. V lost 6 bases and J lost 5; bases outside the gene matches: 9. CDR3 coding DNA: TGTGCCAGCACCGACCGACAGGGGCCGACCGGGGAGCTGTTTTTT. Amino acid sequence: CASTDRQGPTGELFF.

This clone has just a few counts. The genes are TRBV19 and TRBJ1-5; D is ambiguous. Trimming shortened V by 5 bases and J by 7 bases, and 12 bases separated the two germline ends. Germline values: CDR1 LNHDA, CDR2 SQIVND (reference sequence). The CDR3 contains 13 residues. This CDR3 reads CASSGGLWQPQHF. CDR3 DNA sequence: TGTGCCAGTAGTGGCGGGCTGTGGCAGCCCCAGCATTTT. Full variable domain (rest looked up from reference TRBV19 and TRBJ1-5): DGGITQSPKYLFRKEGQNVTLSCEQNLNHDAMYWYRQDPGQGLRLIYYSQIVNDFQKGDIAEGYSVSREKKESFPLTVTSAQKNPTAFYLCASSGGLWQPQHFGDGTRLSIL.

The chain links TRBV18 to TRBJ2-2, with no clear D. The CDR3 spans 15 residues. The V and J ends lost 0 bases and 7 bases respectively, with 12 bases between them. Germline assignment: CDR1 KGHSH and CDR2 LQKENI. CDR3 residues: CASSPPSQYGGELFF. The CDR3 DNA reads TGTGCCAGCTCACCACCCTCGCAGTATGGCGGGGAGCTGTTTTTT.

The chain is built from TRBV5-1 and TRBJ2-5; 7 positions agree with TRBD2. Germline V lookup: CDR1 SGHRS, CDR2 YFSETQ. Trimming removed 2 bases from V and 1 base from J; junction bases left unmatched: 11. This CDR3 has 17 residues. CDR3 bases: TGCGCCAGCAGCTTAAAACCGAGCGGGGCACTCCAAGAGACCCAGTACTTC. As protein: CASSLKPSGALQETQYF.

CDR3 in DNA: TGTGCCAGCAGCCCTGGACTAGCGGTCTACAATGAGCAGTTCTTC. Its protein is CASSPGLAVYNEQFF. The chain has TRBV7-9 and TRBJ2-1, with 10 bases lining up with TRBD2. This CDR3 is built from 15 residues. Germline-derived CDR1 and CDR2 are SEHNR and FQNEAQ (reference sequence). Losses at the gene ends were 5 bases for V and 3 bases for J; bases not matched to a gene: 4.

The chain links TRBV4-3 to TRBJ1-6; D is perhaps TRBD1 (5 bases). V lost 3 bases, J lost 8 bases, and 14 bases lay in between. The germline V gene has CDR1 LGHNA and CDR2 YSLEER. CDR3 length: 15 residues. The CDR3 DNA reads TGCGCCAGCAGCCACTCAAGGTGGGGGGATTCACCCCTCCACTTT. Its protein product is CASSHSRWGDSPLHF.

V and J are TRBV7-9 and TRBJ1-1; D uncertain. The CDR3 covers 15 residues. Germline-derived CDR1 and CDR2 are SEHNR and FQNEAQ (reference sequence). V dropped 4 bases and J dropped 3 bases, with 15 bases sitting between them. The CDR3 loop is CASSSRGERDTEAFF. The CDR3 nucleotides read TGTGCCAGCAGCTCCCGGGGTGAGAGGGACACTGAAGCTTTCTTT.

The chain combines TRBV6-1 with TRBJ1-4; D is uncertain. CDR3 length equals 15 residues. Germline CDR1 MNHNS, CDR2 SASEGT. The V end was cut by 3 bases, the J end by 4 bases, with 12 bases between. The CDR3 loop reads CASSDPGSVNEKLFF. The DNA of the CDR3 is TGTGCCAGCAGTGATCCCGGGAGCGTTAATGAAAAACTGTTTTTT.

This chain connects TRBV5-8 to TRBJ1-1; TRBD1 might be the D (5 bases). The ends were cut back, 0 bases at V and 1 base at J, with 10 bases in the middle. Germline-derived CDR1 and CDR2 are SGHTS and YDEGEE. This CDR3 contains 15 residues. The chain's CDR3 is CASSLAAGKNTEAFF. In DNA, the CDR3 is TGTGCCAGCAGCTTGGCCGCAGGGAAGAACACTGAAGCTTTCTTT. Based on the CDR3 plus reference TRBV5-8 and TRBJ1-1, the full variable domain is EAGVTQSPTHLIKTRGQQATLRCSPISGHTSVYWYQQALGLGLQFLLWYDEGEERNRGNFPPRFSGRQFPNYSSELNVNALELEDSALYLCASSLAAGKNTEAFFGQGTRLTVV.

V is TRBV15 and J is TRBJ1-3; D perhaps matches TRBD1 (5 bases). V lost 3 bases, J lost 0 bases, and 9 bases lay in between. This CDR3 is 15 amino acids long. Germline values: CDR1 LNHNV, CDR2 YYDKDF (reference sequence). The CDR3 loop reads CATSRDKRSGNTIYF. The CDR3 bases are TGTGCCACCAGCAGGGACAAGCGCTCTGGAAACACCATATATTTT.

The chain recombines TRBV29-1 with TRBJ1-3; D not resolved. This CDR3 contains 13 residues. Germline V gene lookup returns CDR1 SQVTM and CDR2 ANQGSEA. Trimming stripped 5 bases from V and 0 bases from J, with 8 bases between. The CDR3 protein is CSVRGDSGNTIYF. CDR3 sequence (DNA): TGCAGCGTTCGGGGAGACTCTGGAAACACCATATATTTT. The whole variable domain, filled in from reference TRBV29-1 and TRBJ1-3, reads SAVISQKPSRDICQRGTSLTIQCQVDSQVTMMFWYRQQPGQSLTLIATANQGSEATYESGFVIDKFPISRPNLTFSTLTVSNMSPEDSSIYLCSVRGDSGNTIYFGEGSWLTVV.

This sequence joins TRBV5-1 and TRBJ2-3, with D tentatively TRBD1 (5 bases). This CDR3 contains 16 residues. Per the germline V gene, CDR1 is SGHRS and CDR2 is YFSETQ. With 0 bases removed from V and 0 bases from J, the gap between germline ends came to 11 bases. The CDR3 DNA reads TGCGCCAGCAGCTTGGGCATGACAGATAGCACAGATACGCAGTATTTT. This codes for CASSLGMTDSTDTQYF.

This clone was observed once. The chain joins TRBV11-2 to TRBJ1-3; possible D gene TRBD1, 5 bases. Trimming removed 5 bases at V and 13 bases at J, with 24 bases between. Germline CDR1 and CDR2: SGHAT and FQNNGV. CDR3 size: 15 residues. CDR3 in DNA: TGTGCCAGCAGCACCACCGGGAGGCCGGGGGGAGAGATATATTTT. It is translated as CASSTTGRPGGEIYF.

The chain links TRBV5-1 to TRBJ1-2; the D is unclear. Trimming removed 4 bases at V and 0 bases at J, with 7 bases between. Germline CDR1 SGHRS, CDR2 YFSETQ. This CDR3 comprises 13 residues. CDR3 amino acids: CASSTPTNYGYTF. CDR3 nucleotide sequence: TGCGCCAGCAGCACTCCAACTAACTATGGCTACACCTTC.

This clone was detected a few times. The chain links TRBV7-8 to TRBJ2-3, with D hard to call. Germline V gene lookup returns CDR1 SGHVS and CDR2 FQNEAQ. The germline V and J ends were trimmed by 5 bases and 4 bases, with 4 bases remaining between them. The length of the CDR3 is 11 residues. The CDR3 is CASSPADTQYF. The CDR3, as DNA: TGTGCCAGCAGCCCCGCAGATACGCAGTATTTT.

This chain links TRBV5-1 with TRBJ2-7; TRBD2 matches at 11 bases. CDR1 and CDR2 (germline): SGHRS, YFSETQ. V shed 3 bases and J 2 bases; nucleotides not matched to a gene: 4. CDR3 length: 15 residues. CDR3 DNA sequence: TGCGCCAGCAGCTACGGGACTAGCGGTACCTACGAGCAGTACTTC. Encoded protein: CASSYGTSGTYEQYF.

This clone has just a few counts. At the DNA level, this CDR3 is encoded by other sequences in the same sample as well. J is TRBJ2-1 and V is TRBV30; D gene unclear. CDR1 GTSNPN and CDR2 SVGIG come from the germline V gene (reference sequence). Trimming left V 0 bases short and J 6 bases short, with 6 bases between. This CDR3 region has 12 residues. CDR3 in amino acids: CAWSVRGNEQFF. The DNA of the CDR3 is TGTGCCTGGAGTGTACGCGGCAATGAGCAGTTCTTC.